This is a list of T cell receptor beta chains from one sample in a study of identical twins. TCRdb reprocessed the 5' RACE reads via MiXCR and lists one record per CDR3 protein. The top ten hold 1.5% to 2.5% of the sample, which has approximately 220,000 distinct CDR3 sequences, about 7.5% seen once. This sample was also put to use in a study of yellow fever vaccine responses in identical twins.

Sequenced material: memory (CD45RO+) T cells sorted from blood. Receptors were obtained from a woman in her late teens or twenties in good health. The CDR3 runs from the conserved cysteine through the conserved F or W. D genes are given only for firm matches. The size of a clone is reported for some rows only, either as once, few or many, or as a class for expanded clones.

CDR3aa	CDR3nt	v_gene	j_gene	abundance	d_gene
CASSQGSGSALGTDTQYF	TGCGCCAGCAGCCAGGGATCGGGGAGCGCCCTTGGCACAGATACGCAGTATTTT	TRBV4-1	TRBJ2-3	many	-
CSASQAGPFSTDTQYF	TGCAGTGCTAGTCAAGCGGGGCCTTTTAGCACAGATACGCAGTATTTT	TRBV20-1	TRBJ2-3	few	TRBD2
CASSFVPGSGTEAFF	TGTGCCAGCAGCTTTGTCCCAGGGTCAGGGACTGAAGCTTTCTTT	TRBV5-5	TRBJ1-1	-	-
CASSLLGQGMTNEKLFF	TGTGCCAGCAGTTTACTGGGACAGGGGATGACTAATGAAAAACTGTTTTTT	TRBV12-3/TRBV12-4	TRBJ1-4	few	TRBD1
CASSFGIGTGGTEAFF	TGCGCCAGCAGCTTTGGGATCGGCACTGGGGGCACTGAAGCTTTCTTT	TRBV5-1	TRBJ1-1	medium-sized	-
CASSRPGPGNEQFF	TGTGCCAGCAGCCGGCCGGGACCGGGAAATGAGCAGTTCTTC	TRBV7-2	TRBJ2-1	-	-
CASSQDRQRWETQYF	TGTGCCAGCAGCCAAGATCGGCAGCGGTGGGAGACCCAGTACTTC	TRBV14	TRBJ2-5	few	-
CASSLLGGLYNEQFF	TGTGCCAGCAGCCTCCTCGGGGGCCTCTACAATGAGCAGTTCTTC	TRBV3-1	TRBJ2-1	-	-
CASSPRGGALGETQYF	TGTGCCAGCAGCCCTAGAGGGGGGGCGCTCGGAGAGACCCAGTACTTC	TRBV7-2	TRBJ2-5	-	-
CASCFGTNYGYTF	TGTGCCAGCTGCTTTGGGACGAACTATGGCTACACCTTC	TRBV6-2/TRBV6-3	TRBJ1-2	few	-
CSAPLAASYEQYF	TGCAGTGCCCCTCTAGCGGCCTCCTACGAGCAGTACTTC	TRBV20-1	TRBJ2-7	few	TRBD2
CASRSIQAPTNEKLFF	TGTGCCAGCAGGTCCATACAGGCGCCAACTAATGAAAAACTGTTTTTT	TRBV6-1	TRBJ1-4	many	-
CASSSIPSTLIGVEQYF	TGTGCCAGCAGTTCCATCCCCAGCACCCTTATTGGGGTCGAGCAGTACTTC	TRBV27	TRBJ2-7	many	-
CASSLPGEDTQYF	TGCGCCAGCAGCTTGCCTGGGGAAGATACGCAGTATTTT	TRBV5-1	TRBJ2-3	-	-
CASSRGFTGELFF	TGTGCCAGCAGCCGGGGGTTCACCGGGGAGCTGTTTTTT	TRBV5-6	TRBJ2-2	many	-
CASSQDHGLAGASTQYF	TGCGCCAGCAGCCAAGATCACGGACTAGCGGGAGCTTCTACGCAGTATTTT	TRBV4-3	TRBJ2-3	many	TRBD2
CASSQLEDSFGTDTQYF	TGTGCCAGCAGCCAGCTGGAGGATAGCTTCGGCACAGATACGCAGTATTTT	TRBV4-2	TRBJ2-3	-	-
CASSYGTLSTDTQYF	TGTGCCAGCAGCTACGGGACACTAAGCACAGATACGCAGTATTTT	TRBV5-6	TRBJ2-3	-	-
CASSLSGGLYEQYF	TGCGCCAGCAGCTTGTCAGGGGGCTTGTACGAGCAGTACTTC	TRBV5-1	TRBJ2-7	-	TRBD1
CSARDQGAYEQYF	TGCAGTGCTAGAGATCAGGGGGCTTACGAGCAGTACTTC	TRBV20-1	TRBJ2-7	many	TRBD1